The next 20 T cell receptor beta chains were all read from a single sample in a study of T cell clonality in common variable immunodeficiency. Generated by immunoSEQ multiplex PCR, the TCRdb table keeps only in-frame clones and is missing some. The sample presents about 35,000 clones, none singletons. The sequencing input was peripheral blood mononuclear cells. Every receptor here comes from a person aged 18 to 69 in good health.

This clone showed up many times. The CDR3 extends 3 residues past the end of the read, so its final part is completed from the germline J gene. V gene TRBV30 combines with J gene TRBJ1-5, with no clear D. Deletions cut 1 base from V and 6 bases from J, with 7 bases between. The CDR3 runs 12 residues. The V gene's germline CDR1 is GTSNPN and CDR2 SVGIG (reference sequence). CDR3 bases read: TGTGCCTGGAGTGCGGGGTTTCAGCCC. As protein: CAWSAGFQP. The full CDR3 protein is CAWSAGFQPQHF.

This clone has just a few counts. A much larger clonotype is one base distant, so this may be a read error. The DNA ends 3 residues before the CDR3 does, and the rest of the CDR3 is filled in from the germline J gene. This chain links TRBV2 with TRBJ2-3; 9 positions agree with TRBD2. The J segment lost 5 bases and the V segment lost 4 bases, leaving 7 bases of the junction unmatched. The germline gives CDR1 SNHLY, CDR2 FYNNEI. The CDR3 is 15 residues long. The covered CDR3 bases are TGTGCCAGCAGTGGACTAGCGGCCACCGGAGATACG. Translating it yields CASSGLAATGDT. The whole CDR3 sequence reads CASSGLAATGDTQYF.

This clone was recorded many times. The CDR3 extends 3 residues past the end of the read, so its final part is completed from the germline J gene. This sequence joins TRBV5-1 and TRBJ1-1; TRBD1 agrees at 9 bases. The V and J ends lost 4 bases and 4 bases, in that order; junction bases with no gene match: 8. CDR1 is SGHRS and CDR2 is YFSETQ in the germline V gene. There are 15 residues in the CDR3. The CDR3 here is CASSDRDRAGTEAFF. The covered CDR3 bases are TGCGCCAGCAGCGACCGGGACAGGGCTGGCACTGAA.

This clone was detected ten times or more. The sequenced fragment ends 3 residues before the CDR3 boundary, so the rest is inferred from the germline J gene. The genes are TRBV5-1 and TRBJ2-1; 11 bases align to TRBD2. Germline values: CDR1 SGHRS, CDR2 YFSETQ. CDR3 length: 16 amino acids. The J segment lost 3 bases and the V segment lost 4 bases, leaving 6 bases of the junction unmatched. CDR3 sequence: CASSPRLAGIYNEQFF. The sequenced CDR3 bases are TGCGCCAGCAGCCCCCGACTAGCGGGGATCTACAATGAG.

This clone was observed a handful of times. The read finishes 3 residues shy of the CDR3 end, and the germline J gene is used to complete it. The rearrangement links TRBV19 to TRBJ1-2; D is unclear. The germline gives CDR1 LNHDA, CDR2 SQIVND (reference sequence). The CDR3 contains 13 residues. CDR3 protein: CASSIAEGYDYTF. The DNA read from the CDR3 is TGTGCCAGTAGTATAGCTGAGGGTTACGAC.

This clone was seen many times. From the germline J gene comes the end of the CDR3, since the read stops 3 residues before it. This chain uses TRBV20-1 with TRBJ2-3; TRBD2 matches 9 bases. The germline CDR1 and CDR2 sequences are DFQATT and SNEGSKA (reference sequence). After removal of 4 bases from V and 0 bases from J, the junction contained 14 bases not matched to a gene. The CDR3 contains 18 residues. This CDR3 reads CSATSPGTSWASTDTQYF. The covered CDR3 bases are TGCAGTGCTACAAGCCCCGGGACTAGCTGGGCTAGCACAGATACG.

This clone was detected ten times or more. The CDR3 extends 3 residues past the end of the read, so its final part is completed from the germline J gene. The chain combines TRBV5-1 with TRBJ2-4; a weak D match, TRBD2 (5 bases). Deletions cut 0 bases from V and 5 bases from J, with 12 bases between. Germline CDR1 and CDR2: SGHRS and YFSETQ. This CDR3 is built from 15 residues. The CDR3 is CASSLGGSRENIQYF. CDR3 DNA (partial): TGCGCCAGCAGCTTGGGAGGGTCGCGGGAAAACATT.

This clone was counted between two and nine times. The read stops 3 residues short of the end of the CDR3; the missing end is completed from the germline J gene. V gene TRBV5-1 combines with J gene TRBJ2-3; 9 bases match TRBD2. The CDR3 runs 16 residues. V was clipped by 7 bases and J by 0 bases; unmatched bases: 9. Germline V lookup: CDR1 SGHRS, CDR2 YFSETQ. The sequenced CDR3 bases are TGCGCCAGCGGCGTTCCCCTAGCGGGAAGCACAGATACG. This gives the protein CASGVPLAGSTDT. The whole CDR3 sequence reads CASGVPLAGSTDTQYF.

This clone was counted at least ten times. The read halts 3 residues ahead of the CDR3 end, with the missing end drawn from the germline J gene. The rearrangement uses TRBV5-1 and TRBJ2-2; 7 bases are a match to TRBD2. The V gene's germline CDR1 is SGHRS and CDR2 YFSETQ. CDR3 length: 15 amino acids. V lost 2 bases to trimming and J lost 4 bases; unmatched junction nucleotides: 5. CDR3 DNA, as far as it was read: TGCGCCAGCAGCTTTAGCGGGCTCATCACCGGGGAG. Amino acids: CASSFSGLITGE. The whole CDR3 sequence reads CASSFSGLITGELFF.

The sample holds many counts of this clone. Coverage ceases 3 residues before the CDR3 finishes, and the germline J gene fills in the end. The rearrangement joins TRBV19 to TRBJ2-3, with TRBD2 as a possible D gene (6 bases). V lost 5 bases and J lost 6, with 12 bases in between. Looked up from germline, CDR1 is LNHDA and CDR2 is SQIVND (reference sequence). CDR3 size: 13 residues. The CDR3 bases that were read are TGTGCCAGTAGTCGCGGGATCAGGGATACG. Translation: CASSRGIRDT. The entire CDR3 reads CASSRGIRDTQYF.

In this sample, this clone turned up many times. Incomplete CDR3 DNA: TGTGCCAGCAGCTCTAGGACAGGGGGCAGGGAGACC. Translation: CASSSRTGGRET. From start to end, the CDR3 is CASSSRTGGRETQYF. The chain uses TRBV7-6 and TRBJ2-5; 11 bases are shared with TRBD1. Read coverage stops 3 residues before the CDR3 terminus; the germline J gene supplies the remainder. Germline CDR1 SGHVS, CDR2 FNYEAQ. The CDR3 has 15 amino acids. Losses at the gene ends were 4 bases for V and 5 bases for J; bases not matched to a gene: 6.

This clone was picked up many times. Sequencing ends 3 residues short of the CDR3 end; the germline J gene provides the rest. This rearrangement joins TRBV10-3 to TRBJ2-2; possible D gene TRBD2, 6 bases. V lost 8 bases and J lost 2, with 9 bases in between. The germline V gene encodes CDR1 ENHRY and CDR2 SYGVKD. The CDR3 has 13 amino acids. The CDR3 bases that were read are TGTGCCATCCGGGGACTCAACACCGGGGAG. As protein: CAIRGLNTGE. The complete CDR3 reads CAIRGLNTGELFF.

Many counts were recorded for this clone. The read finishes 3 residues shy of the CDR3 end, and the germline J gene is used to complete it. The chain links TRBV20-1 to TRBJ2-5, with 11 positions matching TRBD2. The V segment lost 3 bases and the J segment 4 bases; nucleotides outside the gene matches: 10. From germline, CDR1 is DFQATT and CDR2 SNEGSKA (reference sequence). CDR3 size: 16 residues. The CDR3 is CSARLAGGPMRETQYF. The DNA read from the CDR3 is TGCAGTGCTAGGTTAGCGGGAGGGCCGATGAGAGAGACC.

This clone was picked up many times. The missing CDR3 end, 3 residues past where the read stops, is filled in from the germline J gene. V usage is TRBV18 and J usage is TRBJ1-1; 9 bases line up with TRBD1. V shed 5 bases and J 1 base; nucleotides not matched to a gene: 5. Germline CDR1 KGHSH, CDR2 LQKENI. The CDR3 covers 15 residues. The CDR3 spells CASSVQGATNTEAFF. Incomplete CDR3 DNA: TGTGCCAGCTCAGTACAGGGGGCTACGAACACTGAA.

This clone is medium-sized within its sample. The read halts 3 residues ahead of the CDR3 end, with the missing end drawn from the germline J gene. This chain connects TRBV6-1 to TRBJ2-5, with 7 bases aligning to TRBD2. The CDR3 totals 15 residues. Germline loops: CDR1 MNHNS, CDR2 SASEGT. Trimming cost V 0 bases and J 1 base; bases outside gene matches: 2. CDR3 sequence: CASSEATGGQETQYF. CDR3 DNA, as far as it was read: TGTGCCAGCAGTGAAGCGACGGGGGGCCAAGAGACC.

This clone was detected a few times. The CDR3 end falls 3 residues outside the read, so it is completed with the germline J gene. The V and J genes are TRBV13 and TRBJ2-1, with a weak D call TRBD2 (6 bases). V lost 4 bases, J lost 4 bases, and 11 bases lay in between. CDR1 and CDR2 (germline): PRHDT, FYEKMQ (reference sequence). The CDR3 is 14 amino acids. The sequenced part of the CDR3 DNA is TGTGCCAGCAGCTCCCCCGCGGGGTACAATGAG. It yields the protein CASSSPAGYNE. The full-length CDR3 reads as CASSSPAGYNEQFF.

Incomplete CDR3 DNA: TGTGCCAGTACGAAGATAGGGGGGGATGGT. Its translation is CASTKIGGDG. The whole CDR3 reads CASTKIGGDGQYF. This chain uses TRBV19 with TRBJ2-4; a possible D gene is TRBD2 (7 bases). The read comes to an end 3 residues before the CDR3 does, leaving the germline J gene to fill in the end. The CDR3 sequence is 13 residues long. Germline CDR1 LNHDA, CDR2 SQIVND (reference sequence).

There are many counts of this clone. The part of the CDR3 DNA that was read is TGTGCCAGCAGTTTATCAGTGACAGGGAACACTGAA. Protein: CASSLSVTGNTE. The whole CDR3 reads CASSLSVTGNTEAFF. The rearrangement links TRBV28 to TRBJ1-1, with D maybe TRBD1 (6 bases). The CDR3 goes on 3 residues after the read ends, and that part is filled in from the germline J gene. The V gene lost 1 base and the J gene lost 1 base, with 10 bases spanning the gap. The germline V gene has CDR1 MDHEN and CDR2 SYDVKM. CDR3 size: 15 residues. The whole variable domain, remainder taken from reference TRBV28 and TRBJ1-1, is DVKVTQSSRYLVKRTGEKVFLECVQDMDHENMFWYRQDPGLGLRLIYFSYDVKMKEKGDIPEGYSVSREKKERFSLILESASTNQTSMYLCASSLSVTGNTEAFFGQGTRLTVV.

This clone was seen many times. The read finishes 3 residues shy of the CDR3 end, and the germline J gene is used to complete it. J is TRBJ2-5 and V is TRBV20-1; D gene ambiguous. CDR1 is DFQATT and CDR2 is SNEGSKA in the germline V gene (reference sequence). Trimming took off 7 bases at V and 5 bases at J, with 17 bases between the two ends. This CDR3 contains 13 residues. CDR3 DNA, as far as it was read: TGCAGTGTCCCCAGCCTCGACGGGGAGACC. The encoded protein is CSVPSLDGET. Given in full, the CDR3 is CSVPSLDGETQYF.

This clone was found many times. The read finishes 3 residues shy of the CDR3 end, and the germline J gene is used to complete it. V gene TRBV30 combines with J gene TRBJ1-2; 7 nucleotides align to TRBD1. Germline V gene data show CDR1 as GTSNPN and CDR2 as SVGIG (reference sequence). There are 11 residues in the CDR3. Incomplete CDR3 DNA: TGTGCCTTTCCAAACAGGGGAGGC. Encoded protein: CAFPNRGG. The CDR3 in full is CAFPNRGGYTF.